One sample yielded the 30 T cell receptor beta chains listed below, sequenced in a study of blood T cell repertoires in COVID-19. Profiled with immunoSEQ multiplex PCR; TCRdb holds only in-frame clones, not every one. This table holds roughly 200,000 clones, 75% to 85% found once. Material for sequencing was PBMCs or T cells enriched from blood (not recorded which). Source of these receptors: a man aged 35 to 55 who had recovered from COVID-19.

The chain uses TRBV5-1 and TRBJ2-7, with D possibly being TRBD2 (6 bases). CDR1 SGHRS and CDR2 YFSETQ come from the germline V gene. V gave up 7 bases and J gave up 0 bases, with 14 bases separating them. This CDR3 has 14 amino acids. The CDR3 DNA sequence: TGCGCCAGCGCAATTGCGGGACCCTCCTACGAGCAGTACTTC. Encoded protein: CASAIAGPSYEQYF.

The V call is TRBV7-9, the J call TRBJ1-2; D is possibly TRBD1 (5 bases). Between the trimmed V and J ends, which lost 5 bases and 3 bases, there was a span of 19 bases. The CDR3 contains 16 residues. Germline V gives CDR1 SEHNR, CDR2 FQNEAQ (reference sequence). The CDR3 is CASSPSVGGGDYGYTF. The CDR3 DNA sequence: TGTGCCAGCAGCCCCTCGGTGGGTGGAGGGGACTATGGCTACACCTTC.

The chain joins TRBV3-1 (or the pseudogene TRBV3-2) to TRBJ1-4; 10 nucleotides match TRBD1. The CDR3 covers 14 residues. J gave up 10 bases and V 4 bases, and 6 bases lay outside the gene matches. Germline lookup yields CDR1 LGHDT and CDR2 YNNKEL (reference sequence). The CDR3 sequence: CASSLGTGAAKLFF. The CDR3 DNA sequence: TGTGCCAGCAGCCTCGGGACAGGGGCGGCAAAACTGTTTTTT.

This chain connects TRBV18 to TRBJ2-5; no clear D gene. The CDR3 is 16 amino acids. Between the trimmed V and J ends, which lost 5 bases and 2 bases, there was a span of 18 bases. Germline V gene data show CDR1 as KGHSH and CDR2 as LQKENI. The CDR3 sequence is CASSGSRNGGQETQYF. As DNA, the CDR3 is TGTGCCAGCTCAGGATCGCGGAACGGTGGTCAAGAGACCCAGTACTTC.

V gene TRBV29-1 combines with J gene TRBJ1-2; D is undetermined. The ends were cut back, 7 bases at V and 8 bases at J, with 11 bases in the middle. The CDR3 totals 10 residues. The germline V gene encodes CDR1 SQVTM and CDR2 ANQGSEA. Here the CDR3 reads CSAYYKGYTF. CDR3 coding DNA: TGCAGCGCCTATTATAAGGGCTACACCTTC. Full variable domain (missing parts from reference TRBV29-1 and TRBJ1-2): SAVISQKPSRDICQRGTSLTIQCQVDSQVTMMFWYRQQPGQSLTLIATANQGSEATYESGFVIDKFPISRPNLTFSTLTVSNMSPEDSSIYLCSAYYKGYTFGSGTRLTVV.

V and J are TRBV28 and TRBJ1-4; D is perhaps TRBD1 (6 bases). The CDR3 has 16 amino acids. V lost 3 bases and J 1 base, leaving 12 bases between the germline ends. Germline V lookup: CDR1 MDHEN, CDR2 SYDVKM. The DNA for the CDR3 is TGTGCCAGCAGTTTCAGGGGAGAGGGAACTAATGAAAAACTGTTTTTT. It yields the protein CASSFRGEGTNEKLFF.

V and J are TRBV30 and TRBJ1-1; no clear D. This CDR3 spans 14 amino acids. The germline V gene has CDR1 GTSNPN and CDR2 SVGIG (reference sequence). The V and J ends lost 4 bases and 6 bases respectively, with 18 bases between them. In DNA form, the CDR3 reads TGTGCCTGGATGTGGGGTGGACTGAAGCCTGAAGCTTTCTTT. Translation gives CAWMWGGLKPEAFF. Filled out from reference TRBV30 and TRBJ1-1, the complete variable domain reads SQTIHQWPATLVQPVGSPLSLECTVEGTSNPNLYWYRQAAGRGLQLLFYSVGIGQISSEVPQNLSASRPQDRQFILSSKKLLLSDSGFYLCAWMWGGLKPEAFFGQGTRLTVV.

The chain uses TRBV6-5 and TRBJ1-3, with 8 bases that match TRBD1. The CDR3 extends over 15 amino acids. V shed 7 bases, J shed 2 bases, and the junction held 7 bases outside the gene matches. From germline, CDR1 is MNHEY and CDR2 SVGAGI. DNA of the CDR3: TGTGCCAGCACGCTGAGCAGGGGGCCTGGAAACACCATATATTTT. Residues: CASTLSRGPGNTIYF.

The V gene is TRBV23-1, the J gene TRBJ2-5, with 15 positions matching TRBD2. TRBV23-1 is assigned to the ORF class and has an uncertain function. V dropped 8 bases and J dropped 5; count of bases not matched to a gene: 15. CDR3 length: 18 residues. The CDR3 coding sequence is TGCGCCAGCGACCGAAGGACTAGCGGGAGGGCCTTTTGGGAGACCCAGTACTTC. It translates to CASDRRTSGRAFWETQYF.

A single count supports this clone. CDR3: CASSLRPRGQFAYEQYF. The CDR3 nucleotides read TGTGCCAGCAGTTTAAGGCCACGTGGGCAGTTCGCCTACGAGCAGTACTTC. The rearrangement uses TRBV27 and TRBJ2-7; D not resolved. The germline V gene has CDR1 MNHEY and CDR2 SMNVEV (reference sequence). CDR3 length equals 17 residues. V shed 2 bases and J shed 2 bases, with 19 bases lying between them.

The V and J genes are TRBV5-1 and TRBJ2-5, with 11 positions matching TRBD2. From germline, CDR1 is SGHRS and CDR2 YFSETQ. Trimming at V came to 1 base and at J to 4 bases, leaving 6 bases not matched to a gene. The CDR3 spans 16 residues. In nucleotides, the CDR3 is TGCGCCAGCAGCTTGTCTCTTACTAGCGGGAGAGAGACCCAGTACTTC. Translated: CASSLSLTSGRETQYF.

The chain has TRBV5-1 and TRBJ1-3; TRBD1 aligns across 7 bases. This CDR3 region has 18 residues. V lost 4 bases, J lost 0 bases, and 13 bases stayed unmatched. Germline V gene lookup returns CDR1 SGHRS and CDR2 YFSETQ. CDR3 bases: TGCGCCAGCAGCCTGACAGGGACCGCGACCTTCTCTGGAAACACCATATATTTT. Its translation: CASSLTGTATFSGNTIYF.

The chain has TRBV28 and TRBJ2-7; 13 bases line up with TRBD2. Germline trimming cut 5 bases from V and 5 bases from J; bases unmatched to any gene: 12. This CDR3 has 17 amino acids. CDR1 and CDR2 (germline): MDHEN, SYDVKM. The CDR3 sequence is CASSPSALAGGLHEQYF. CDR3 nucleotides: TGTGCCAGCAGTCCCTCAGCACTAGCGGGGGGGCTCCACGAGCAGTACTTC.

The chain is built from TRBV3-1 (or the pseudogene TRBV3-2) and TRBJ2-1, with D perhaps matching TRBD2 (7 bases). CDR3 length: 16 amino acids. Trimming took 0 bases from V and 7 from J, leaving 16 bases between them. CDR1 and CDR2 (germline): LGHDT, YNNKEL (reference sequence). The CDR3 DNA reads TGTGCCAGCAGCCAAGATCCTGGGGGGGGGCGAAATGAGCAGTTCTTC. Translated: CASSQDPGGGRNEQFF.

This clone turned up a few times. The rearrangement uses TRBV3-1 (or the pseudogene TRBV3-2) and TRBJ2-3; D is unclear. This CDR3 is 11 amino acids long. Germline CDR1 and CDR2: LGHDT and YNNKEL (reference sequence). V was clipped by 7 bases and J by 5 bases, with 7 bases between them. CDR3: CASTRGDTQYF. The CDR3 coding sequence is TGTGCCAGCACCCGAGGAGATACGCAGTATTTT.

The chain employs TRBV2 and TRBJ1-3; D is unresolved. V lost 1 base and J lost 0, with 4 bases in between. The germline gives CDR1 SNHLY, CDR2 FYNNEI. This CDR3 spans 14 amino acids. CDR3 coding DNA: TGTGCCAGCAGTGAAGAGCGCTCTGGAAACACCATATATTTT. The encoded protein is CASSEERSGNTIYF.

This chain uses TRBV18 with TRBJ2-1, with D hard to call. Trimming took 3 bases from V and 0 from J, leaving 15 bases between them. The CDR3 spans 17 residues. Germline CDR1 KGHSH, CDR2 LQKENI. CDR3 sequence (DNA): TGTGCCAGCTCACCCAACTCACAGTCCCACTCCTACAATGAGCAGTTCTTC. Its protein product is CASSPNSQSHSYNEQFF.

The chain couples TRBV6-5 to TRBJ2-7; the D gene is possibly TRBD2 (7 bases). The germline V and J ends were trimmed by 9 bases and 2 bases, with 17 bases remaining between them. The length of the CDR3 is 14 residues. In germline, CDR1 is MNHEY, CDR2 SVGAGI. In DNA form, the CDR3 reads TGTGCCAGTGAGTCGGGCGGGGGCCCCTACGAGCAGTACTTC. Translation gives CASESGGGPYEQYF.

This sequence joins TRBV6-4 and TRBJ1-6; unclear D gene. The CDR3 is made up of 13 amino acids. The V gene lost 2 bases and the J gene lost 10 bases, with 9 bases spanning the gap. CDR1 MRHNA and CDR2 SNTAGT come from the germline V gene. The DNA of the CDR3 is TGTGCCAGCAGTGACAGGCGGGGATCACCCCTCCACTTT. As protein: CASSDRRGSPLHF.

The chain recombines TRBV6-5 with TRBJ2-7; 7 bases match TRBD1. With V trimmed by 4 bases and J by 4 bases, 13 bases remained unmatched. Looked up from germline, CDR1 is MNHEY and CDR2 is SVGAGI. The CDR3 contains 16 residues. CDR3 DNA: TGTGCCAGCAGTTCTCTAGGGACAGATAAGGTTTACGAGCAGTACTTC. Encoded protein: CASSSLGTDKVYEQYF.

This clone was seen only a few times. The V and J genes are TRBV7-8 and TRBJ1-4, with a possible D match to TRBD1 (5 bases). Trimming cost V 5 bases and J 0 bases, with 16 bases left between them. Germline V lookup: CDR1 SGHVS, CDR2 FQNEAQ. This CDR3 is built from 17 residues. The DNA of the CDR3 is TGTGCCAGCAGCCCAGGGTACTCGATTGCAACTAATGAAAAACTGTTTTTT. It yields the protein CASSPGYSIATNEKLFF.

The V gene is TRBV19, the J gene TRBJ1-5; D remains ambiguous. The CDR3 contains 16 residues. From germline, CDR1 is LNHDA and CDR2 SQIVND (reference sequence). Trimming removed 1 base at V and 0 bases at J, with 10 bases between. The CDR3 loop is CASSIGGFNSNQPQHF. CDR3 nucleotides: TGTGCCAGTAGTATAGGAGGGTTCAATAGCAATCAGCCCCAGCATTTT.

CDR3 sequence: CASSPLEGDGYTF. The CDR3 DNA is TGTGCCAGCAGTCCTCTTGAGGGTGATGGCTACACCTTC. The chain recombines TRBV2 with TRBJ1-2; D unclear. The CDR3 is made up of 13 amino acids. Trimming removed 5 bases from V and 6 bases from J, with 13 bases in between. CDR1 SNHLY and CDR2 FYNNEI come from the germline V gene.

In its sample, this clone was seen many times. The chain carries TRBV7-9 and TRBJ2-2; D perhaps matches TRBD2 (5 bases). Germline V gene lookup returns CDR1 SEHNR and CDR2 FQNEAQ (reference sequence). The V end was cut by 6 bases, the J end by 4 bases, with 12 bases between. The CDR3 sequence is 14 residues long. This CDR3 is CASSNPAGTGELFF. The CDR3 region has the DNA TGTGCCAGCAGTAACCCGGCGGGCACCGGGGAGCTGTTTTTT.

This clone was observed at least ten times. The chain recombines TRBV6-5 with TRBJ2-2, with 9 bases that match TRBD1. This CDR3 spans 15 amino acids. V lost 0 bases to trimming and J lost 4 bases; unmatched junction nucleotides: 0. Germline V gene data show CDR1 as MNHEY and CDR2 as SVGAGI. CDR3 protein: CASSYSDRGTGELFF. The DNA for the CDR3 is TGTGCCAGCAGTTACTCGGACAGGGGCACCGGGGAGCTGTTTTTT.

The V call is TRBV5-6, the J call TRBJ1-5; D not resolved. The CDR3 sequence is 16 residues long. The germline CDR1 and CDR2 sequences are SGHDT and YYEEEE. The V gene lost 4 bases and the J gene lost 0 bases, with 14 bases spanning the gap. The CDR3 is CASSTWYSGSNQPQHF. The DNA for the CDR3 is TGTGCCAGCAGCACATGGTACAGTGGTAGCAATCAGCCCCAGCATTTT.

This rearrangement joins TRBV7-3 to TRBJ2-4; tentatively, D is TRBD2 (5 bases). Trimming pared 0 bases from V and 7 bases from J, leaving 7 bases between. Germline V gives CDR1 SGHTA, CDR2 FQGTGA. The length of the CDR3 is 13 residues. The CDR3 is CASSLTTGNIQYF. The CDR3 DNA reads as TGTGCCAGCAGCTTAACGACGGGGAACATTCAGTACTTC.

The CDR3 here is CASSGAGASYEQYF. The CDR3 nucleotides are TGTGCCAGCAGTGGGGCGGGCGCCTCCTACGAGCAGTACTTC. This chain links TRBV25-1 with TRBJ2-7; D is perhaps TRBD2 (5 bases). Per germline, CDR1 MGHDK and CDR2 SYGVNS. The CDR3 totals 14 residues. Trimming cost V 4 bases and J 0 bases, with 10 bases left between them.

The V call is TRBV4-1, the J call TRBJ1-6; D unresolved. Germline CDR1 reads MGHRA; CDR2 reads YSYEKL. The CDR3 has 15 amino acids. Trimming removed 4 bases from V and 2 bases from J, with 9 bases in between. In DNA, the CDR3 is TGCGCCAGCAGCCGCGAGGGAGCCTATAATTCACCCCTCCACTTT. Protein product: CASSREGAYNSPLHF.

The chain joins TRBV12-5 to TRBJ2-6; 7 bases agree with TRBD1. CDR1 and CDR2 (germline): LGHNT, FRNRAP. This CDR3 comprises 16 residues. The V segment lost 1 base and the J segment 4 bases; nucleotides outside the gene matches: 4. The CDR3 loop reads CASGLGQGVGANVLTF. Here the CDR3 DNA reads TGTGCTAGTGGTTTGGGACAGGGCGTGGGGGCCAACGTCCTGACTTTC. Full variable domain (outside the CDR3, taken from reference TRBV12-5 and TRBJ2-6): DARVTQTPRHKVTEMGQEVTMRCQPILGHNTVFWYRQTMMQGLELLAYFRNRAPLDDSGMPKDRFSAEMPDATLATLKIQPSEPRDSAVYFCASGLGQGVGANVLTFGAGSRLTVL.